The subject of this entry is one T cell receptor (beta chain). The antigen remains unidentified. The data originate from a study of graft-versus-host responses after intestinal transplantation. Broader study findings: Analysis identified GvH clones in recipient marrow, with some appearing first in ileum or blood.

Clones were read by immunoSEQ multiplex PCR, and TCRdb kept only the in-frame ones, dropping some. The top ten clones hold about 0.25% of a sample with around 100,000 clones, just over 90% of them seen once. CDR3 length: 16 amino acids. The V gene lost 2 bases and the J gene lost 4 bases, with 15 bases spanning the gap. CDR1 and CDR2 from the germline V gene are KGHSH and LQKENI. This sequence was found in a human donor who was the organ donor for an intestinal transplant. Sequenced material: unstimulated CD4+ T cells sorted from spleen or lymph node cells, taken before transplant. The J gene is TRBJ1-3, the V gene TRBV18, with D possibly being TRBD1 (6 bases). The CDR3 DNA follows: TGTGCCAGCTCACCATCCACGGGGGGGGCCGGAAACACCATATATTTT. Translated, it gives CASSPSTGGAGNTIYF.